The rows below give T cell receptor beta chains drawn from one sample of a study of shared clonotypes between healthy human individuals. Generated by immunoSEQ multiplex PCR, the TCRdb table keeps only in-frame clones and is missing some. The table has about 980,000 clones, about 80% seen once; the top ten hold about 1.5%. What was sequenced was memory CD4+ T cells sorted from blood. The receptor source for this set is a man between 18 and 29 years old in good health. Both conserved end residues are part of each CDR3. A D gene is named only where the DNA matches it firmly. Not every row has a clone size; where given, it reads once, few, many or a size class.

V	J	length	size	D	CDR3	DNA
TRBV5-6	TRBJ2-3	15	few	.	CASSLGVTSTDTQYF	TGTGCCAGCAGCTTGGGGGTGACTAGCACAGATACGCAGTATTTT
TRBV10-3	TRBJ2-1	14	.	.	CAISESNVVDEQFF	TGTGCCATCAGTGAGTCGAATGTGGTCGATGAGCAGTTCTTC
TRBV6-5	TRBJ2-7	15	.	.	CASSYRAGRNYEQYF	TGTGCCAGCAGTTACCGGGCAGGGAGGAACTACGAGCAGTACTTC
TRBV5-1	TRBJ2-7	14	.	.	CASSPVVAQYEQYF	TGCGCCAGCAGCCCCGTTGTAGCCCAGTACGAGCAGTACTTC
TRBV18	TRBJ1-1	14	.	.	CASSPSGTTHEAFF	TGTGCCAGCTCACCGTCCGGGACAACCCACGAAGCTTTCTTT
TRBV30	TRBJ2-7	14	.	.	CAWSSGPSSYEQYF	TGTGCCTGGAGTAGCGGACCGAGCTCCTACGAGCAGTACTTC
TRBV7-9	TRBJ2-7	12	.	.	CASSQQGPEQYF	TGTGCCAGCAGTCAACAGGGTCCCGAGCAGTACTTC
TRBV6-5	TRBJ2-3	15	.	TRBD2	CASRERGGRGGTQYF	TGTGCCAGCAGAGAGCGGGGGGGCAGGGGAGGTACGCAGTATTTT
TRBV7-9	TRBJ2-7	16	.	TRBD2	CASSSTRREILDEQYF	TGTGCCAGCAGCTCAACACGGCGGGAGATTCTCGACGAGCAGTACTTC
TRBV6-6	TRBJ1-2	14	.	TRBD1	CASSYYGTGGGYTF	TGTGCCAGCAGTTACTATGGGACAGGGGGCGGCTACACCTTC